This T cell receptor (beta chain) was retrieved from a study of cytomegalovirus exposure and HLA in healthy donors. Overall study context: Approximately 85 million unique TCRs from HLA-typed donors were held in an early data release. Among the roughly 400 genotyped donors, over 70% were placed in the Caucasian-associated ancestry cluster.

It was with 60 Vbeta and 13 Jbeta primers that the PCR ran. Libraries were prepared by immunoSEQ multiplex PCR; TCRdb keeps only in-frame clonotypes and omits some of them. The sample shows about 200,000 clones, around 83% of them seen only once. Concerning this clone: The antigen is unknown.

This CDR3 is built from 17 residues. Trimming stripped 4 bases from V and 0 bases from J, with 17 bases between. Germline CDR1 reads SGHNT; CDR2 reads YYREEE (reference sequence). Study-level results: As a later analysis showed, a missense DCLRE1C variant was linked to trimming of TCR beta V- and J-genes. What TCR beta sequences reportedly achieved was accurate prediction of HLA-A and HLA-B alleles in most subjects.

This sequence joins TRBV5-4 and TRBJ1-3; D is perhaps TRBD1 (6 bases). Input material: PBMCs. The receptor's source is a girl aged 10-17 years in good health and CMV-seronegative. The CDR3 DNA reads TGTGCCAGCAGCATCGGGACATCTACCATCTCTGGAAACACCATATATTTT. The encoded protein is CASSIGTSTISGNTIYF.